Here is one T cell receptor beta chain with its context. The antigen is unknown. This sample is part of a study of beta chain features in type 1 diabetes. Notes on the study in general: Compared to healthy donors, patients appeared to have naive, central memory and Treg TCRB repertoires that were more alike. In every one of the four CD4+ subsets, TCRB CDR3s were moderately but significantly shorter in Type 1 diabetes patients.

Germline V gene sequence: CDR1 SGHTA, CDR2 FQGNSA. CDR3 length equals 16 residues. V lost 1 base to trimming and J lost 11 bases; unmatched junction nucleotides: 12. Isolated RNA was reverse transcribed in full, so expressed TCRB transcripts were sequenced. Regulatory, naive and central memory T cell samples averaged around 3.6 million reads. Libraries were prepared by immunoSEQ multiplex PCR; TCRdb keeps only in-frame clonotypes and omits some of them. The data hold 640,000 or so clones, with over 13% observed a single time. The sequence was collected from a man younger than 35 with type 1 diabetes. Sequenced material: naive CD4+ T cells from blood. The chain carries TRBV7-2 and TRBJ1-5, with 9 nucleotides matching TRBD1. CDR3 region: CASSLDVFRTGEAQHF. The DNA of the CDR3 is TGTGCCAGCAGCTTAGACGTGTTCAGGACAGGGGAAGCCCAGCATTTT.